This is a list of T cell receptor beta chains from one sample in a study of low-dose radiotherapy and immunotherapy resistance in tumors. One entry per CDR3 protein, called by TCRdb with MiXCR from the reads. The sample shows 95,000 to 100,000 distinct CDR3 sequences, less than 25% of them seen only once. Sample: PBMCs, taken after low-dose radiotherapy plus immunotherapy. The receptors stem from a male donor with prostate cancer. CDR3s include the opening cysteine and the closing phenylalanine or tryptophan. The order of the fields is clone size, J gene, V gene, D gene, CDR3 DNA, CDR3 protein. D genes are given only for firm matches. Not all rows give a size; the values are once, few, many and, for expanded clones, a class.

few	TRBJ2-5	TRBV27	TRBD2	TGTGCCAGCAGTTTATCCACTAGCGGAGAGACCCAGTACTTC	CASSLSTSGETQYF
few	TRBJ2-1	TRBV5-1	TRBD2	TGCGCCAGCAGCCCCAGACTGGCTAGCGGGGCCTACAATGAGCAGTTCTTC	CASSPRLASGAYNEQFF
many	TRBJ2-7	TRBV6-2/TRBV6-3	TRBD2	TGTGCCAGCAACCCGACTAGCAGATATCAGGACGAGCAGTACTTC	CASNPTSRYQDEQYF
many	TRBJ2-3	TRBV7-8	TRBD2	TGTGCCAGCAGCCCCGGACTAGCGGGGGTTCTTCCCACAGATACGCAGTATTTT	CASSPGLAGVLPTDTQYF
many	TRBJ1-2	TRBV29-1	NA	TGCAGCGTTTCCTTAGTTGGTGGAGGAGGGACGGGGGCAGACCGGTATGGCTACACCTTC	CSVSLVGGGGTGADRYGYTF
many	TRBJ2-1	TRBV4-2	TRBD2	TGTGCCAGCAGTCTCGGGGGGCGGGGGGTTATTGAGCAGTTCTTC	CASSLGGRGVIEQFF
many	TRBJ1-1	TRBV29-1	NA	TGCAGCGTTGATGTTCGGGGTGAAGCTTTCTTT	CSVDVRGEAFF
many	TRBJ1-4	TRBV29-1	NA	TGCAGCGTTGAGACAGCCTCTAATGAAAAACTGTTTTTT	CSVETASNEKLFF
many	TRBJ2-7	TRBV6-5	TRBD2	TGTGCCAGCAGAGCCTCGAGCGGGGGGGGCTCCTACGAGCAGTACTTC	CASRASSGGGSYEQYF
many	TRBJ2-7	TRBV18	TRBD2	TGTGCCAGCTCAACTTTCGACGGGACTAGCGGGGGCCACGAGCAGTACTTC	CASSTFDGTSGGHEQYF
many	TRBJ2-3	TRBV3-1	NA	TGTGCCAGCAGCCAAGACCCGGGGGGCCTCACAGATACGCAGTATTTT	CASSQDPGGLTDTQYF
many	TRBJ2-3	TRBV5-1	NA	TGCGCCAGCAGCTTTGGGGTCCCGGGTACAGATACGCAGTATTTT	CASSFGVPGTDTQYF
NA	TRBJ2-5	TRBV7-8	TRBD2	TGTGCCAGCATCGGGTTAGGACTAGCCGGCGAGACCCAGTACTTC	CASIGLGLAGETQYF
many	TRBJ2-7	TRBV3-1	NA	TGTGCCAGCAACAAGGGGTCTGGCTCCTACGAGCAGTACTTC	CASNKGSGSYEQYF
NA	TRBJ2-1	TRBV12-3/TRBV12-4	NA	TGTGCCAGCAGTACCCGACTAGGGAGCTCCTACAATGAGCAGTTCTTC	CASSTRLGSSYNEQFF
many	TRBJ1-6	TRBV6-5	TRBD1	TGTGCCAGCAGCTCCGACAGGGGGACGGGCTCACCCCTCCACTTT	CASSSDRGTGSPLHF
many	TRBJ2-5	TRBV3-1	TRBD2	TGTGCCAGCAGCCGTGGCAGGGAGGGGACCCAGTACTTC	CASSRGREGTQYF
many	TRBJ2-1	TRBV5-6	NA	TGTGCCAGCAGACTTGCGGCAGGGACCTTGGATGAGCAGTTCTTC	CASRLAAGTLDEQFF
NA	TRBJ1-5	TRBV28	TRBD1	TGTGCCAGCAGTTTATCCGGGACAGTCAATCAGCCCCAGCATTTT	CASSLSGTVNQPQHF
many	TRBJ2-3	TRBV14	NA	TGTGCCAGCAGCCCCCGACTAGTATCTACGCAGTATTTT	CASSPRLVSTQYF
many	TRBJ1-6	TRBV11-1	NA	TGTGCCAGCAGCTTACGGGGACACGTCAGCTCACCCCTCCACTTT	CASSLRGHVSSPLHF
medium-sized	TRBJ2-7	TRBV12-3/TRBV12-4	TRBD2	TGTGCCAGCAGCAGCGGGGACCTATACGAGCAGTACTTC	CASSSGDLYEQYF
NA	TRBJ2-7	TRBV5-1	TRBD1	TGCGCCAGCAGCCCCGGGACAGGGTCGACCTACGAGCAGTACTTC	CASSPGTGSTYEQYF